This T cell receptor (beta chain) derives from a study of shared clonotypes between healthy human individuals. The table lists this clone with a count of one. The protocol was immunoSEQ multiplex PCR, while the TCRdb copy is restricted to in-frame clones and leaves out a portion. The table lists 490,000 or so clones, over 65% of them singletons. Material: PBMCs. The TCR was taken from a woman between 35 and 50 years old in good health. Some clones in this sample may be carry-over from other donors' samples.

In DNA, the CDR3 is TGTGCCAGCAGTCCTCATTCGGGGGGTTCCTATGGCTACACCTTC. This codes for CASSPHSGGSYGYTF. The gene calls are TRBV28 and TRBJ1-2; D perhaps matches TRBD1 (5 bases). CDR3 size: 15 residues. The V end lost 5 bases, the J end lost 4 bases, and 17 bases lay between the germline ends. Germline V CDR1 and CDR2: MDHEN, SYDVKM.